This TCR beta chain was obtained from a study of blood T cell repertoires in COVID-19. The overall study: Sites across the United States, Italy and Spain contributed samples from acute and convalescent COVID-19. T cells, B-cell-depleted T cells, or PBMCs provided the cDNA or gDNA that served as material.

This CDR3 comprises 14 residues. Germline CDR1 SGHVS, CDR2 FQNEAQ. Trimming shortened V by 1 base and J by 5 bases, and 9 bases separated the two germline ends. Original analysis: Amplified reference gene primers provided the basis for estimating nucleated cell counts. TCRdb's copy holds only in-frame clones and misses some; the assay was immunoSEQ multiplex PCR. From that table come the V and J calls and clone size; the DNA was used to work out D and trimming. Of under 200,000 clones listed, approximately 80% are singletons. The chain has TRBV7-8 and TRBJ2-1; tentatively, D is TRBD1 (5 bases). Sequences were obtained from peripheral blood. The TCR sequence derives from a woman aged 80 or over with active or convalescent COVID-19. CDR3 loop: CASSLGQGNNEQFF. In DNA, the CDR3 is TGTGCCAGCAGCTTAGGGCAGGGAAACAATGAGCAGTTCTTC.